What follows are 23 T cell receptor beta chains derived from one specimen sequenced in a study of T cell changes during pregnancy in multiple sclerosis. TCRdb keeps only in-frame clones here, not all; method: immunoSEQ multiplex PCR. The profile shows under 60,000 clones, around 93% of them singletons. The material was CD4+ T cells from peripheral blood mononuclear cells, obtained after pregnancy. The receptor source for this set is a female donor with multiple sclerosis, enrolled in a pregnancy study.

The chain couples TRBV9 to TRBJ2-5; D is unresolved. The CDR3 loop spans 14 amino acids. Germline CDR1 is SGDLS and CDR2 is YYNGEE. Trimming removed 1 base at V and 2 bases at J, with 9 bases between. The CDR3 region is CASSVCVVQETQYF. The CDR3 DNA reads as TGTGCCAGCAGCGTATGTGTCGTTCAAGAGACCCAGTACTTC.

This chain joins TRBV7-9 and TRBJ2-7; 7 nucleotides line up with TRBD2. Germline assignment: CDR1 SEHNR and CDR2 FQNEAQ (reference sequence). V gave up 3 bases and J gave up 4 bases; unmatched junction bases: 6. There are 14 residues in the CDR3. The CDR3 spells CASSFALGGYEQYF. The CDR3 coding sequence is TGTGCCAGCAGCTTTGCGCTGGGGGGGTACGAGCAGTACTTC.

This chain links TRBV7-9 with TRBJ2-5; the match to TRBD2 covers 9 bases. The germline CDR1 and CDR2 sequences are SEHNR and FQNEAQ (reference sequence). The CDR3 is 17 residues long. The V segment lost 2 bases and the J segment 4 bases; nucleotides outside the gene matches: 11. The chain's CDR3 is CASSLIAGLAGRETQYF. Here the CDR3 DNA reads TGTGCCAGCAGCTTAATTGCCGGGCTAGCGGGGCGAGAGACCCAGTACTTC.

The V and J genes are TRBV27 and TRBJ2-1; no clear D. The CDR3 consists of 12 residues. Germline V lookup: CDR1 MNHEY, CDR2 SMNVEV (reference sequence). V lost 5 bases and J lost 10, with 12 bases in between. CDR3 sequence reads: CASSHNHGEQFF. In DNA form, the CDR3 reads TGTGCCAGCAGTCATAACCACGGGGAGCAGTTCTTC.

The rearrangement joins TRBV27 to TRBJ2-5; 8 nucleotides align to TRBD1. This CDR3 is 16 amino acids long. Germline assignment: CDR1 MNHEY and CDR2 SMNVEV (reference sequence). J was trimmed by 4 bases and V by 5 bases; bases with no gene match: 12. CDR3 in amino acids: CASSIGVAGGLETQYF. The CDR3 DNA reads TGTGCCAGCAGTATTGGCGTGGCAGGGGGCTTAGAGACCCAGTACTTC.

CDR3 in amino acids: CASSYGEPNTEAFF. CDR3 DNA sequence: TGTGCCAGCAGTTACGGGGAGCCGAACACTGAAGCTTTCTTT. This chain joins TRBV6-5 and TRBJ1-1; D not resolved. The CDR3 has 14 residues. V lost 2 bases and J lost 1, with 8 bases in between. Germline CDR1 and CDR2: MNHEY and SVGAGI.

V is TRBV9 and J is TRBJ1-1; D unclear. The V gene lost 0 bases and the J gene lost 3 bases, with 9 bases spanning the gap. This CDR3 contains 14 residues. Looked up from germline, CDR1 is SGDLS and CDR2 is YYNGEE. For the CDR3, the DNA is TGTGCCAGCAGCGTAGGAGGGAGGGACACTGAAGCTTTCTTT. Protein sequence: CASSVGGRDTEAFF. The full variable domain, its missing parts supplied by reference TRBV9 and TRBJ1-1, is DSGVTQTPKHLITATGQRVTLRCSPRSGDLSVYWYQQSLDQGLQFLIQYYNGEERAKGNILERFSAQQFPDLHSELNLSSLELGDSALYFCASSVGGRDTEAFFGQGTRLTVV.

The chain has TRBV4-1 and TRBJ1-3, with 9 bases that match TRBD1. Trimming at V came to 0 bases and at J to 2 bases, leaving 5 bases not matched to a gene. This CDR3 has 17 residues. Germline lookup yields CDR1 MGHRA and CDR2 YSYEKL. CDR3 sequence (DNA): TGCGCCAGCAGCCAAGACGGGACAGGGCGAACTGGAAACACCATATATTTT. Its protein product is CASSQDGTGRTGNTIYF.

Here the CDR3 DNA reads TGTGCCAGCAGCTTTTATACTAGCACCGGGGAGCTGTTTTTT. This encodes CASSFYTSTGELFF. This chain uses TRBV11-2 with TRBJ2-2, with D maybe TRBD2 (5 bases). CDR3 length: 14 amino acids. Germline-derived CDR1 and CDR2 are SGHAT and FQNNGV. V was shortened by 3 bases and J by 4 bases, with 9 bases between the two germline ends.

V is TRBV6-5 and J is TRBJ1-6; possible D gene TRBD1, 5 bases. Between the trimmed V and J ends, which lost 7 bases and 6 bases, there was a span of 16 bases. The CDR3 runs 15 residues. CDR1 is MNHEY, CDR2 SVGAGI, per germline. CDR3 in amino acids: CASKLGGSGNSPLHF. CDR3 nucleotide sequence: TGTGCCAGCAAGTTGGGGGGGTCGGGTAATTCACCCCTCCACTTT.

The V call is TRBV11-1, the J call TRBJ1-1, with TRBD1 matching over 9 bases. The germline CDR1 and CDR2 sequences are SGHAT and FQDESV (reference sequence). This CDR3 has 15 amino acids. V shed 5 bases, J shed 4 bases, and the junction held 8 bases outside the gene matches. The CDR3 reads CASSRTGVEGTEAFF. In DNA, the CDR3 is TGTGCCAGCAGCCGGACAGGGGTTGAGGGCACTGAAGCTTTCTTT.

In this sample, this clone turned up once. The chain recombines TRBV15 with TRBJ1-2, with 9 bases fitting TRBD1. Per germline, CDR1 LNHNV and CDR2 YYDKDF (reference sequence). J was trimmed by 2 bases and V by 4 bases; bases with no gene match: 2. The CDR3 is 14 residues long. This CDR3 is CATSTGTGNYGYTF. The CDR3 DNA is TGTGCCACCAGCACCGGGACAGGGAACTATGGCTACACCTTC.

The chain's CDR3 is CASSQQQANYGYTF. The CDR3 region has the DNA TGCGCCAGCAGCCAACAGCAGGCCAACTATGGCTACACCTTC. V is TRBV4-3 and J is TRBJ1-2; D unresolved. CDR3 size: 14 residues. V was pared by 2 bases and J by 2 bases, with 9 bases between. The V gene's germline CDR1 is LGHNA and CDR2 YSLEER.

The chain carries TRBV6-6 and TRBJ2-1; D unresolved. The CDR3 covers 15 residues. Germline V lookup: CDR1 MNHNY, CDR2 SVGAGI (reference sequence). V was cut by 6 bases and J by 3 bases, with 15 bases left in between. The CDR3 coding sequence is TGTGCCAGCAGCTCTCGCCAGACTTACTACAATGAGCAGTTCTTC. Translating it yields CASSSRQTYYNEQFF.

The chain links TRBV5-1 to TRBJ2-7, with 11 bases lining up with TRBD1. Trimming cost V 4 bases and J 6 bases; bases outside gene matches: 9. The CDR3 contains 15 residues. Germline CDR1 reads SGHRS; CDR2 reads YFSETQ. As DNA, the CDR3 is TGCGCCAGCAGCCCTTCCGGGACAGGGGGTGGCGAGCAGTACTTC. Translated, it gives CASSPSGTGGGEQYF.

This clone was seen more than once but under ten times. The V and J genes are TRBV2 and TRBJ1-6, with D tentatively TRBD1 (6 bases). The ends were cut back, 8 bases at V and 10 bases at J, with 15 bases in the middle. This CDR3 is 13 amino acids long. CDR1 is SNHLY and CDR2 is FYNNEI in the germline V gene. This CDR3 is CASVQGSGSPLHF. CDR3 DNA: TGTGCCAGCGTACAGGGATCCGGATCACCCCTCCACTTT.

In DNA form, the CDR3 reads TGCAGTGCCCGAGGGACCCAGTACTTC. Translation: CSARGTQYF. The chain links TRBV20-1 to TRBJ2-5; no definite D call. V shed 6 bases and J shed 7 bases, with 6 bases lying between them. The CDR3 sequence is 9 residues long. Germline CDR1 DFQATT, CDR2 SNEGSKA (reference sequence).

The chain recombines TRBV11-2 with TRBJ2-5, with TRBD2 identical over 8 bases. Trimming removed 5 bases from V and 5 bases from J; junction bases left unmatched: 4. CDR1 SGHAT and CDR2 FQNNGV come from the germline V gene. There are 13 residues in the CDR3. CDR3 nucleotides: TGTGCCAGCAGCCACGGGGGGGCGGAGACCCAGTACTTC. Translation gives CASSHGGAETQYF.

The chain employs TRBV9 and TRBJ2-1, with 11 bases aligning to TRBD2. This CDR3 contains 15 residues. After removal of 3 bases from V and 6 bases from J, the junction contained 5 bases not matched to a gene. CDR1 is SGDLS and CDR2 is YYNGEE in the germline V gene. The CDR3 reads CASSATSGELNEQFF. The CDR3 nucleotides read TGTGCCAGCAGCGCGACTAGCGGGGAACTCAATGAGCAGTTCTTC.

The chain combines TRBV7-2 with TRBJ1-4; D remains unclear. The CDR3 contains 15 residues. The V gene lost 5 bases and the J gene lost 0 bases, with 10 bases spanning the gap. Germline V gene sequence: CDR1 SGHTA, CDR2 FQGNSA. The CDR3 coding sequence is TGTGCCAGCAGCCTATCCGGGGCAACTAATGAAAAACTGTTTTTT. It translates to CASSLSGATNEKLFF. The full variable domain, rest sourced from reference TRBV7-2 and TRBJ1-4, is GAGVSQSPSNKVTEKGKDVELRCDPISGHTALYWYRQSLGQGLEFLIYFQGNSAPDKSGLPSDRFSAERTGGSVSTLTIQRTQQEDSAVYLCASSLSGATNEKLFFGSGTQLSVL.

Here the CDR3 DNA reads TGTGCCAGCAGCCGACGACTAGCGGGGGCGCCTGGCGACATTCAGTACTTC. Protein product: CASSRRLAGAPGDIQYF. This chain uses TRBV7-9 with TRBJ2-4, with 12 bases that match TRBD2. This CDR3 is built from 17 residues. V was pared by 5 bases and J by 8 bases, with 13 bases of the junction left unmatched. The germline V gene has CDR1 SEHNR and CDR2 FQNEAQ (reference sequence).

J is TRBJ2-7 and V is TRBV30, with a weak D call TRBD2 (5 bases). V dropped 7 bases and J dropped 1 base, with 17 bases sitting between them. Germline V lookup: CDR1 GTSNPN, CDR2 SVGIG (reference sequence). The CDR3 runs to 14 residues. CDR3 nucleotides: TGTGCCTCTCACCGGGGTAGGAGTTCCTACGAGCAGTACTTC. Its protein is CASHRGRSSYEQYF.

The rearrangement uses TRBV7-9 and TRBJ2-5, with D possibly being TRBD2 (5 bases). Trimming took 3 bases from V and 5 from J, leaving 13 bases between them. This CDR3 contains 14 residues. CDR1 is SEHNR and CDR2 is FQNEAQ in the germline V gene (reference sequence). The DNA of the CDR3 is TGTGCCAGCAGCTTCGACGGAGGAACGGAGACCCAGTACTTC. Protein: CASSFDGGTETQYF. The entire variable domain, with the rest obtained from reference TRBV7-9 and TRBJ2-5, is as follows: DTGVSQNPRHKITKRGQNVTFRCDPISEHNRLYWYRQTLGQGPEFLTYFQNEAQLEKSRLLSDRFSAERPKGSFSTLEIQRTEQGDSAMYLCASSFDGGTETQYFGPGTRLLVL.